Presented here are 2 T cell receptor beta chains from one specimen sequenced in a study of graft-versus-host responses after intestinal transplantation. Sequenced by immunoSEQ multiplex PCR; TCRdb stores in-frame clones only, minus some. This table holds under 5,500 clones, 60% to 80% found once. The starting material, graft tissue, was processed to release intraepithelial and lamina propria lymphocytes. The source was ileum tissue, collected 9 days after transplant. The origin of the receptors is a human patient who received an intestinal transplant, so some T cells may come from the graft donor.

The J gene is TRBJ1-1, the V gene TRBV9, with 8 bases matching TRBD1. With V trimmed by 3 bases and J by 0 bases, 1 base remained unmatched. Germline CDR1 and CDR2: SGDLS and YYNGEE. The CDR3 runs 14 residues. The CDR3 protein is CASSADRVNTEAFF. The CDR3 DNA reads as TGTGCCAGCAGCGCGGACAGGGTGAACACTGAAGCTTTCTTT.

This chain connects TRBV5-4 to TRBJ2-7; a possible D gene is TRBD2 (6 bases). From germline, CDR1 is SGHNT and CDR2 YYREEE (reference sequence). The CDR3 sequence is 15 residues long. The V end lost 0 bases, the J end lost 3 bases, and 13 bases lay between the germline ends. The CDR3 here is CASSLAGSYYYEQYF. In DNA form, the CDR3 reads TGTGCCAGCAGCTTGGCCGGGAGCTACTACTACGAGCAGTACTTC.